The rows below give T cell receptor beta chains drawn from one sample of a study of cytomegalovirus exposure and HLA in healthy donors. The repertoire was sequenced with immunoSEQ multiplex PCR; TCRdb's copy has only in-frame clones and lacks some. The sample includes under 150,000 clones, around three quarters of them seen just once. Specimen: PBMCs. Receptor source: a woman aged 45-59 years in good health and CMV-seronegative. CDR3s include the opening cysteine and the closing phenylalanine or tryptophan. The D gene is left open where the match is weak. For some rows the clone size is stated as once, few or many, or as a class when expanded; others skip it.

V gene: TRBV4-1
D gene: TRBD1
J gene: TRBJ1-2
clone size: -
CDR3 protein: CASSRLFPGQRNYGYTF
CDR3 DNA: TGCGCCAGCAGCCGACTTTTCCCGGGACAGAGGAACTATGGCTACACCTTC

V gene: TRBV7-2
D gene: -
J gene: TRBJ2-7
clone size: few
CDR3 protein: CASSLGVSSRLYEQYF
CDR3 DNA: TGTGCCAGCAGCCTAGGCGTGTCTTCCAGGCTCTACGAGCAGTACTTC

V gene: TRBV7-2
D gene: TRBD2
J gene: TRBJ2-7
clone size: -
CDR3 protein: CASSLTSGSGSSYEQYF
CDR3 DNA: TGTGCCAGCAGTCTGACTAGCGGGAGTGGGAGCTCCTACGAGCAGTACTTC

V gene: TRBV7-2
D gene: -
J gene: TRBJ1-5
clone size: -
CDR3 protein: CASSPRSLSNQPQHF
CDR3 DNA: TGTGCCAGCAGCCCACGTAGTCTGAGCAATCAGCCCCAGCATTTT

V gene: TRBV30
D gene: TRBD1
J gene: TRBJ2-7
clone size: -
CDR3 protein: CAWSDGQGAWEQYF
CDR3 DNA: TGTGCCTGGAGTGACGGACAGGGCGCTTGGGAGCAGTACTTC

V gene: TRBV9
D gene: TRBD2
J gene: TRBJ2-5
clone size: once
CDR3 protein: CASSVEAGTSQETQYF
CDR3 DNA: TGTGCCAGCAGCGTAGAAGCCGGGACTAGCCAAGAGACCCAGTACTTC

V gene: TRBV25-1
D gene: TRBD1
J gene: TRBJ2-3
clone size: once
CDR3 protein: CASSELFRGRTDTQYF
CDR3 DNA: TGTGCCAGCAGTGAACTATTTAGGGGGCGCACAGATACGCAGTATTTT

V gene: TRBV10-2
D gene: -
J gene: TRBJ1-2
clone size: -
CDR3 protein: CASSLVIGNYGYTF
CDR3 DNA: TGCGCCAGCAGTCTAGTGATTGGTAACTATGGCTACACCTTC

V gene: TRBV19
D gene: -
J gene: TRBJ2-7
clone size: -
CDR3 protein: CASSIEGQSSYEQYF
CDR3 DNA: TGTGCCAGTAGTATCGAGGGACAAAGCTCCTACGAGCAGTACTTC

V gene: TRBV7-9
D gene: -
J gene: TRBJ2-3
clone size: -
CDR3 protein: CASSLPGSGTDTQYF
CDR3 DNA: TGTGCCAGCAGCTTGCCGGGATCCGGCACAGATACGCAGTATTTT

V gene: TRBV7-9
D gene: TRBD2
J gene: TRBJ2-1
clone size: -
CDR3 protein: CASSLSTTSDEQFF
CDR3 DNA: TGTGCCAGCAGCTTAAGCACCACTAGCGACGAGCAGTTCTTC

V gene: TRBV27
D gene: -
J gene: TRBJ1-1
clone size: -
CDR3 protein: CASSLRQLSTEAFF
CDR3 DNA: TGTGCCAGCAGTTTAAGACAGTTGAGCACTGAAGCTTTCTTT

V gene: TRBV10-3
D gene: TRBD2
J gene: TRBJ2-3
clone size: -
CDR3 protein: CAISLKREGGQDTDTQYF
CDR3 DNA: TGTGCCATCAGTCTCAAGCGGGAGGGGGGCCAGGACACAGATACGCAGTATTTT

V gene: TRBV27
D gene: -
J gene: TRBJ1-3
clone size: -
CDR3 protein: CASSLGHPISGNTIYF
CDR3 DNA: TGTGCCAGCAGTTTGGGACATCCAATCTCTGGAAACACCATATATTTT

V gene: TRBV6-5
D gene: TRBD1
J gene: TRBJ2-2
clone size: few
CDR3 protein: CASSSGTGVPGELFF
CDR3 DNA: TGTGCCAGCAGCTCCGGGACAGGGGTCCCCGGGGAGCTGTTTTTT

V gene: TRBV7-9
D gene: -
J gene: TRBJ2-7
clone size: -
CDR3 protein: CASSTTGRATYEQYF
CDR3 DNA: TGTGCCAGCAGCACTACAGGGAGGGCCACCTACGAGCAGTACTTC

V gene: TRBV27
D gene: -
J gene: TRBJ2-2
clone size: -
CDR3 protein: CASSLSQVMLPNTGELFF
CDR3 DNA: TGTGCCAGCAGTTTATCCCAGGTGATGCTACCGAACACCGGGGAGCTGTTTTTT

V gene: TRBV5-6
D gene: TRBD1
J gene: TRBJ1-2
clone size: -
CDR3 protein: CASSLPGQGADYGYTF
CDR3 DNA: TGTGCCAGCAGCCTGCCGGGACAGGGGGCGGACTATGGCTACACCTTC

V gene: TRBV6-1
D gene: TRBD1
J gene: TRBJ1-5
clone size: few
CDR3 protein: CASRGQGNQPQHF
CDR3 DNA: TGTGCCAGCAGGGGACAGGGGAATCAGCCCCAGCATTTT

V gene: TRBV4-2
D gene: -
J gene: TRBJ1-1
clone size: once
CDR3 protein: CASSQVGQNTEAFF
CDR3 DNA: TGTGCCAGCAGCCAAGTTGGACAGAACACTGAAGCTTTCTTT

V gene: TRBV5-1
D gene: -
J gene: TRBJ1-5
clone size: once
CDR3 protein: CASSLAGSNQPQHF
CDR3 DNA: TGCGCCAGCAGCTTGGCCGGTAGCAATCAGCCCCAGCATTTT

V gene: TRBV9
D gene: TRBD1
J gene: TRBJ1-3
clone size: -
CDR3 protein: CASSISGQGDTIYF
CDR3 DNA: TGTGCCAGCAGCATCTCAGGACAGGGAGACACCATATATTTT

V gene: TRBV27
D gene: TRBD1
J gene: TRBJ2-7
clone size: -
CDR3 protein: CASSLLEGAREQYF
CDR3 DNA: TGTGCCAGCAGTTTATTAGAGGGGGCGCGTGAGCAGTACTTC

V gene: TRBV11-3
D gene: TRBD1
J gene: TRBJ2-3
clone size: -
CDR3 protein: CASSLQGATITDTQYF
CDR3 DNA: TGTGCCAGCAGCCTGCAGGGGGCTACTATCACAGATACGCAGTATTTT